A single sample is the source of the 25 T cell receptor beta chains below, sequenced in a study of CD8 T cells in ankylosing spondylitis (dated by TCRdb to 2015 to 2018). The library was prepared using 5' RACE. The instrument given in TCRdb is Illumina HiSeq 2500. The public reads were reanalyzed by TCRdb: fastp trimming at Q25, MiXCR alignment, in-frame beta chains only. CDR3 protein duplicates are merged, each entry listing the most common genes and DNA. The sample table records a few hundred thousand distinct CDR3 sequences; less than 25% of these occur just once. The top ten clones comprise roughly 3.6% of the sample. The sample taken for sequencing was blood, either unsorted or a sorted T cell fraction (not recorded which). The source of these receptors is a female donor with ankylosing spondylitis or in good health (not recorded which).

This clonotype was seen only a few times. The chain employs TRBV29-1 and TRBJ2-3; TRBD2 matches 8 bases. The trim removed 4 bases at V and 3 bases at J, leaving 9 bases unmatched. This CDR3 has 15 amino acids. Germline CDR1 is SQVTM and CDR2 is ANQGSEA. The CDR3 is CSVAPSGSGTDTQYF. The CDR3 DNA sequence: TGCAGCGTTGCACCCAGCGGGAGCGGGACAGATACGCAGTATTTT.

The sample holds a few counts of this clonotype. This rearrangement joins TRBV6-6 to TRBJ1-4; D is ambiguous. Germline-derived CDR1 and CDR2 are MNHNY and SVGAGI (reference sequence). Trimming stripped 3 bases from V and 5 bases from J, with 7 bases between. The CDR3 is made up of 13 amino acids. The CDR3 spells CASSYRVNEKLFF. CDR3 coding DNA: TGTGCCAGCAGTTATAGAGTAAATGAAAAACTGTTTTTT.

This clonotype was picked up a small number of times. The chain has TRBV6-2 or TRBV6-3 and TRBJ2-7, with D perhaps matching TRBD1 or TRBD2 (5 bases each). Trimming stripped 4 bases from V and 4 bases from J, with 11 bases between. Germline lookup yields CDR1 MNHEY and CDR2 SVGEGT. The length of the CDR3 is 13 residues. CDR3 region: CASSFGTMYEQYF. CDR3 nucleotide sequence: TGTGCCAGCAGTTTTGGGACGATGTACGAGCAGTACTTC.

This clonotype was seen a handful of times. This chain uses TRBV20-1 with TRBJ1-2; D is possibly TRBD1 (6 bases). Germline V gene data show CDR1 as DFQATT and CDR2 as SNEGSKA (reference sequence). The V gene lost 3 bases and the J gene lost 5 bases, with 10 bases spanning the gap. The CDR3 sequence is 12 residues long. The CDR3 bases are TGCAGTGCTAGGTCGGGGGCATATGGCTACACCTTC. This sequence encodes CSARSGAYGYTF.

This clonotype was recorded at least ten times. V is TRBV12-3 or TRBV12-4 and J is TRBJ2-3; 9 bases are a match to TRBD2. The CDR3 runs 14 residues. The J segment lost 6 bases and the V segment lost 3 bases, leaving 4 bases of the junction unmatched. The CDR3 region is CASSFSGRGDTQYF. In DNA form, the CDR3 reads TGTGCCAGCAGTTTTAGCGGGAGAGGCGATACGCAGTATTTT.

About this clonotype: The germline gene is not matched at one end of the junction; a read error may be the cause. V and J are TRBV20-1 and TRBJ2-3, with D perhaps TRBD2 (5 bases). The CDR3 has 15 amino acids. Germline values: CDR1 DFQATT, CDR2 SNEGSKA (reference sequence). CDR3 loop: CSATPRWESTYTQYF. The CDR3 nucleotides are TGCAGTGCTACACCTAGGTGGGAGAGCACATATACGCAGTATTTT.

This clonotype was observed a handful of times. The chain combines TRBV4-2 with TRBJ2-3, with TRBD2 identical over 10 bases. CDR1 and CDR2 (germline): LGHNA, YNFKEQ. The CDR3 has 18 residues. The V segment lost 3 bases and the J segment 1 base; nucleotides outside the gene matches: 10. The CDR3 region has the DNA TGTGCCAGCAGCCATCAAGCCGGGCTAGCGGGGGGCACAGATACGCAGTATTTT. Protein product: CASSHQAGLAGGTDTQYF.

V is TRBV29-1 and J is TRBJ2-3, with 8 bases lining up with TRBD2. The V and J ends lost 6 bases and 5 bases, in that order; junction bases with no gene match: 13. This CDR3 contains 15 residues. The V gene's germline CDR1 is SQVTM and CDR2 ANQGSEA. DNA of the CDR3: TGCAGCGTCCCCACGGGGGGGGCGCGCGGAGATACGCAGTATTTT. This sequence encodes CSVPTGGARGDTQYF.

The chain combines TRBV7-2 with TRBJ1-2, with D uncertain. This CDR3 has 14 residues. CDR1 is SGHTA and CDR2 is FQGNSA in the germline V gene. The ends were cut back, 1 base at V and 2 bases at J, with 8 bases in the middle. The CDR3 region is CASSLGVANYGYTF. In DNA, the CDR3 is TGTGCCAGCAGCTTAGGGGTGGCAAACTATGGCTACACCTTC.

In its sample, this clonotype was seen a few times. The chain is built from TRBV12-3 or TRBV12-4 and TRBJ1-1; the match to TRBD1 covers 8 bases. The CDR3 loop spans 12 amino acids. V was clipped by 5 bases and J by 6 bases; unmatched bases: 2. CDR3 loop: CASSRQGSEAFF. CDR3 in DNA: TGTGCCAGCAGTCGACAGGGGTCTGAAGCTTTCTTT.

This clonotype was seen at least ten times. The gene calls are TRBV20-1 and TRBJ2-7; TRBD2 matches 7 bases. With 2 bases clipped from V and 9 bases from J, the junction kept 10 bases outside the gene matches. The germline gives CDR1 DFQATT, CDR2 SNEGSKA (reference sequence). CDR3 size: 13 residues. This CDR3 reads CSARSLGAGVQYF. The CDR3, as DNA: TGCAGTGCTAGATCCCTCGGGGCGGGAGTGCAGTACTTC.

This clonotype has only a few counts. The rearrangement links TRBV7-9 to TRBJ2-7; 7 nucleotides align to TRBD2. The CDR3 has 14 amino acids. J lost 6 bases, V lost 1 base, and 6 bases had no gene match. The germline CDR1 and CDR2 sequences are SEHNR and FQNEAQ (reference sequence). DNA of the CDR3: TGTGCCAGCAGCTTAGACTGGAGCGGGATCGAGCAGTACTTC. As protein: CASSLDWSGIEQYF. Together with reference TRBV7-9 and TRBJ2-7, the CDR3 gives the full variable domain: DTGVSQNPRHKITKRGQNVTFRCDPISEHNRLYWYRQTLGQGPEFLTYFQNEAQLEKSRLLSDRFSAERPKGSFSTLEIQRTEQGDSAMYLCASSLDWSGIEQYFGPGTRLTVT.

This clonotype was counted once. The CDR3 DNA reads TGTGCCAGTAGTACTCGACAGAAAGCAACTAATGAAAAACTGTTTTTT. Its translation: CASSTRQKATNEKLFF. This chain joins TRBV19 and TRBJ1-4, with D perhaps TRBD1 (5 bases). There are 16 residues in the CDR3. Trimming removed 4 bases from V and 0 bases from J, with 12 bases in between. Germline CDR1 LNHDA, CDR2 SQIVND (reference sequence).

The chain couples TRBV6-1 to TRBJ2-1, with TRBD2 matching over 9 bases. The V gene end was trimmed by 6 bases and the J gene end by 4 bases; junction bases not matched to a gene: 16. This CDR3 comprises 18 residues. Per the germline V gene, CDR1 is MNHNS and CDR2 is SASEGT. The CDR3 sequence: CASSRFPRAGGGYNEQFF. The CDR3 nucleotides are TGTGCCAGCAGCCGATTCCCCCGGGCGGGAGGGGGTTACAATGAGCAGTTCTTC.

The chain links TRBV9 to TRBJ2-1; 12 bases line up with TRBD2. V shed 4 bases, J shed 5 bases, and the junction held 10 bases outside the gene matches. Germline lookup yields CDR1 SGDLS and CDR2 YYNGEE. The CDR3 extends over 17 amino acids. Here the CDR3 reads CASSPRWTSGKNNEQFF. The DNA of the CDR3 is TGTGCCAGCAGCCCCCGCTGGACTAGCGGGAAGAACAATGAGCAGTTCTTC.

The chain couples TRBV5-1 to TRBJ2-1, with 10 bases identical to TRBD1. The V and J ends lost 4 bases and 8 bases, in that order; junction bases with no gene match: 15. Germline-derived CDR1 and CDR2 are SGHRS and YFSETQ. The CDR3 runs 17 residues. In DNA form, the CDR3 reads TGCGCCAGCAGCCTCCTTGGGACAGGGGTCGGAACGGATGAGCAGTTCTTC. This sequence encodes CASSLLGTGVGTDEQFF.

In this sample, this clonotype turned up many times. The chain joins TRBV6-5 to TRBJ2-3; the D gene could be TRBD1 or TRBD2 (5 bases each). Germline assignment: CDR1 MNHEY and CDR2 SVGAGI. The CDR3 loop spans 15 amino acids. Between the trimmed V and J ends, which lost 2 bases and 3 bases, there was a span of 12 bases. The CDR3 reads CASSYRGAGTDTQYF. DNA for the CDR3: TGTGCCAGCAGTTACAGGGGAGCTGGGACAGATACGCAGTATTTT.

The V and J genes are TRBV28 and TRBJ2-2; D remains unclear. V lost 4 bases to trimming and J lost 7 bases, with 4 bases between them. Germline V gives CDR1 MDHEN, CDR2 SYDVKM. The CDR3 runs 11 residues. The CDR3 DNA follows: TGTGCCAGCAGTTATCGCGGGGAGCTGTTTTTT. Translation gives CASSYRGELFF. The variable domain in full, completed from reference TRBV28 and TRBJ2-2, reads DVKVTQSSRYLVKRTGEKVFLECVQDMDHENMFWYRQDPGLGLRLIYFSYDVKMKEKGDIPEGYSVSREKKERFSLILESASTNQTSMYLCASSYRGELFFGEGSRLTVL.

In this sample, this clonotype turned up many times. The chain couples TRBV29-1 to TRBJ2-1, with 10 bases identical to TRBD2. This CDR3 is built from 15 residues. Germline V gene data show CDR1 as SQVTM and CDR2 as ANQGSEA. Trimming took 3 bases from V and 0 from J; bases not matched to a gene: 2. Here the CDR3 reads CSVDPSGSSYNEQFF. In nucleotides, the CDR3 is TGCAGCGTTGATCCTAGCGGGAGCTCCTACAATGAGCAGTTCTTC.

This clonotype was seen many times. This chain joins TRBV29-1 and TRBJ2-7, with TRBD1 as a possible D gene (5 bases). There are 14 residues in the CDR3. Germline V gives CDR1 SQVTM, CDR2 ANQGSEA. Here the CDR3 DNA reads TGCAGGCCCATAAGGGGCAGAAAATCCTACGAGCAGTACTTC. It is translated as CRPIRGRKSYEQYF.

The CDR3 DNA follows: TGTGCCAGCAGCTTCACGGCGGGAGGAACTTACAATGAGCAGTTCTTC. Protein product: CASSFTAGGTYNEQFF. V is TRBV7-2 and J is TRBJ2-1; 8 bases align to TRBD2. V shed 3 bases, J shed 4 bases, and the junction held 8 bases outside the gene matches. The germline gives CDR1 SGHTA, CDR2 FQGNSA. The CDR3 sequence is 16 residues long.

In its sample, this clonotype was seen many times. The genes are TRBV7-2 and TRBJ2-7, with D uncertain. Per the germline V gene, CDR1 is SGHTA and CDR2 is FQGNSA. V lost 5 bases to trimming and J lost 2 bases, with 19 bases between them. The CDR3 spans 16 residues. This chain's CDR3 is CASSIWRLSQTYEQYF. The CDR3 region has the DNA TGTGCCAGCAGCATATGGCGTCTCTCCCAAACCTACGAGCAGTACTTC.

This clonotype has ten or more counts. V is TRBV2 and J is TRBJ2-3; D is unclear. V lost 5 bases, J lost 2 bases, and 14 bases lay in between. The CDR3 covers 15 residues. CDR1 and CDR2 from the germline V gene are SNHLY and FYNNEI. The CDR3 here is CASSFLRRHTDTQYF. CDR3 nucleotide sequence: TGTGCCAGCAGTTTCCTACGGCGACACACAGATACGCAGTATTTT.

The sample holds many counts of this clonotype. This chain connects TRBV20-1 to TRBJ1-4, with TRBD1 as a possible D gene (5 bases). CDR3 length: 16 amino acids. Germline loops: CDR1 DFQATT, CDR2 SNEGSKA (reference sequence). V was trimmed by 1 base and J by 4 bases, leaving 16 bases between them. The CDR3 DNA sequence: TGCAGTGCTAGAGTTCCCACAGGAAAAATTAATGAAAAACTGTTTTTT. The encoded protein is CSARVPTGKINEKLFF.

V usage is TRBV7-2 and J usage is TRBJ2-5; D gene ambiguous. This CDR3 region has 16 residues. Trimming stripped 0 bases from V and 5 bases from J, with 16 bases between. Germline lookup yields CDR1 SGHTA and CDR2 FQGNSA. The CDR3 region is CASSLAGSGVGETQYF. CDR3 bases: TGTGCCAGCAGCTTAGCCGGTTCTGGGGTAGGGGAGACCCAGTACTTC. Full variable domain (rest looked up from reference TRBV7-2 and TRBJ2-5): GAGVSQSPSNKVTEKGKDVELRCDPISGHTALYWYRQSLGQGLEFLIYFQGNSAPDKSGLPSDRFSAERTGGSVSTLTIQRTQQEDSAVYLCASSLAGSGVGETQYFGPGTRLLVL.